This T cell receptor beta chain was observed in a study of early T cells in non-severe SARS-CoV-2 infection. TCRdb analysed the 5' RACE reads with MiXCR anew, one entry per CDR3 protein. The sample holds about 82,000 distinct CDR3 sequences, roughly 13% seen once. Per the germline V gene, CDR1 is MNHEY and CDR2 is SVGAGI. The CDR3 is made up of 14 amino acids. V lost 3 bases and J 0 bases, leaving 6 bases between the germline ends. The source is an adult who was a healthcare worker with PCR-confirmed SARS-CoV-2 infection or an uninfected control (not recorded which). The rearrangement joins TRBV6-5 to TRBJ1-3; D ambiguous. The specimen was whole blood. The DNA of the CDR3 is TGTGCCAGCAGTTATGGGAGCTCTGGAAACACCATATATTTT. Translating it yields CASSYGSSGNTIYF.